Listed below are T cell receptor beta chains from one sample, sequenced in a study of T cell clonotyping in hematopoietic cell transplantation. Libraries were prepared by immunoSEQ multiplex PCR; TCRdb keeps only in-frame clonotypes and omits some of them. The sample has approximately 26,000 clones, 90% to 95% seen once. The starting material was peripheral blood mononuclear cells, obtained before stem cell transplant. Receptors were obtained from a man aged 50 to 60 with acute myeloid leukemia. Some clones in this sample may be carry-over from other donors' samples. Each CDR3 is given with its conserved first and last residue. Each record gives: D gene, V gene, J gene, clone size, CDR3 protein, CDR3 DNA. The D gene is left open where the match is weak. Some rows have no size entry. The others give once, few or many, or a class for an expanded clone.

d_gene: TRBD1; v_gene: TRBV4-2; j_gene: TRBJ1-2; abundance: .; CDR3aa: CASSQEGRGGYTF; CDR3nt: TGTGCCAGCAGCCAAGAGGGCAGGGGGGGCTACACCTTC
d_gene: TRBD2; v_gene: TRBV11-2; j_gene: TRBJ2-1; abundance: .; CDR3aa: CASSRRTISGGTLNEQFF; CDR3nt: TGTGCCAGCAGCCGACGAACAATTAGCGGGGGGACTTTGAATGAGCAGTTCTTC
d_gene: .; v_gene: TRBV19; j_gene: TRBJ1-1; abundance: .; CDR3aa: CASTRDKRIEAFF; CDR3nt: TGTGCCAGTACCCGGGACAAGCGAATTGAAGCTTTCTTT
d_gene: .; v_gene: TRBV19; j_gene: TRBJ2-5; abundance: .; CDR3aa: CASSRGLGTETQYF; CDR3nt: TGTGCCAGTAGTCGCGGGTTGGGGACGGAGACCCAGTACTTC
d_gene: .; v_gene: TRBV7-2; j_gene: TRBJ2-1; abundance: .; CDR3aa: CASSLAVWRNEQFF; CDR3nt: TGTGCCAGCAGCTTGGCGGTCTGGCGGAATGAGCAGTTCTTC
d_gene: .; v_gene: TRBV5-1; j_gene: TRBJ1-3; abundance: .; CDR3aa: CASSSQGSAGNTIYF; CDR3nt: TGCGCCAGCAGCTCACAGGGTTCTGCGGGAAACACCATATATTTT
d_gene: .; v_gene: TRBV5-6; j_gene: TRBJ1-1; abundance: .; CDR3aa: CASSLGVIRDTEAFF; CDR3nt: TGTGCCAGCAGCTTGGGAGTCATCCGGGACACTGAAGCTTTCTTT
d_gene: TRBD1; v_gene: TRBV5-1; j_gene: TRBJ2-7; abundance: once; CDR3aa: CASSPASGQLYEQYF; CDR3nt: TGCGCCAGCAGCCCAGCGTCGGGACAGTTATACGAGCAGTACTTC
d_gene: TRBD2; v_gene: TRBV6-6; j_gene: TRBJ2-7; abundance: once; CDR3aa: CASSYSNGGSSYEQYF; CDR3nt: TGTGCCAGCAGTTACTCGAATGGCGGGAGCTCCTACGAGCAGTACTTC
d_gene: .; v_gene: TRBV28; j_gene: TRBJ2-1; abundance: .; CDR3aa: CASSFYGTRRYNEQFF; CDR3nt: TGTGCCAGCAGTTTCTACGGGACACGACGCTACAATGAGCAGTTCTTC
d_gene: .; v_gene: TRBV2; j_gene: TRBJ2-5; abundance: once; CDR3aa: CASSEGEGTQYF; CDR3nt: TGTGCCAGCAGTGAAGGGGAAGGGACCCAGTACTTC
d_gene: .; v_gene: TRBV6-6; j_gene: TRBJ2-7; abundance: .; CDR3aa: CASRTGYEQYF; CDR3nt: TGTGCCAGCAGAACAGGGTACGAGCAGTACTTC
d_gene: .; v_gene: TRBV9; j_gene: TRBJ2-3; abundance: .; CDR3aa: CASSVATRGDTQYF; CDR3nt: TGTGCCAGCAGCGTAGCTACAAGGGGAGATACGCAGTATTTT
d_gene: TRBD1; v_gene: TRBV2; j_gene: TRBJ2-5; abundance: .; CDR3aa: CASSVDRGRETQYF; CDR3nt: TGTGCCAGCAGCGTGGACAGGGGAAGGGAGACCCAGTACTTC
d_gene: .; v_gene: TRBV6-1; j_gene: TRBJ1-5; abundance: .; CDR3aa: CASSEVGGFSNQPQHF; CDR3nt: TGTGCCAGCAGTGAGGTGGGGGGGTTCAGCAATCAGCCCCAGCATTTT
d_gene: .; v_gene: TRBV7-9; j_gene: TRBJ2-5; abundance: .; CDR3aa: CASSLAGAGLETQYF; CDR3nt: TGTGCCAGCAGTTTGGCGGGGGCCGGTTTAGAGACCCAGTACTTC
d_gene: .; v_gene: TRBV4-3; j_gene: TRBJ2-7; abundance: .; CDR3aa: CASSQETWGLQYF; CDR3nt: TGCGCCAGCAGCCAAGAAACGTGGGGGCTGCAGTACTTC
d_gene: TRBD1; v_gene: TRBV30; j_gene: TRBJ2-5; abundance: .; CDR3aa: CAWSQRQGRGQTQYF; CDR3nt: TGTGCCTGGAGTCAACGACAGGGTCGAGGTCAGACCCAGTACTTC